Listed here are 21 T cell receptor beta chains from one sample, sequenced in a study of shared clonotypes between healthy human individuals. The method was immunoSEQ multiplex PCR; TCRdb's version includes in-frame clones alone and lacks a portion of them. The repertoire has about 2,100,000 clones, 90% to 95% of them found once; the top ten carry more than 1.5%. In the naive CD8 group, cells lacked CD45RO and were positively selected for CCR7, so terminally differentiated effector memory CD45RA+ cells were left out. Sequenced: naive CD8+ T cells from PBMCs. These receptors originate from a man between 18 and 35 years old in good health. Some clones in this sample may be carry-over from other donors' samples.

The V and J genes are TRBV7-9 and TRBJ2-1, with TRBD2 matching over 9 bases. CDR3 length: 16 amino acids. J gave up 0 bases and V 5 bases, and 5 bases lay outside the gene matches. Germline V CDR1 and CDR2: SEHNR, FQNEAQ (reference sequence). Here the CDR3 reads CASSRSSGSSYNEQFF. The CDR3 DNA sequence: TGTGCCAGCAGCAGGAGTAGCGGGAGCTCCTACAATGAGCAGTTCTTC.

The DNA for the CDR3 is TGTGCCAGCAGCTTGTCCGGGGACGAGCAGTACTTC. The encoded protein is CASSLSGDEQYF. V is TRBV13 and J is TRBJ2-7, with D perhaps TRBD2 (5 bases). V was pared by 3 bases and J by 5 bases, with 8 bases between. The CDR3 is made up of 12 amino acids. Germline V lookup: CDR1 PRHDT, CDR2 FYEKMQ (reference sequence). Looking up the rest from reference TRBV13 and TRBJ2-7 gives the full variable domain: AAGVIQSPRHLIKEKRETATLKCYPIPRHDTVYWYQQGPGQDPQFLISFYEKMQSDKGSIPDRFSAQQFSDYHSELNMSSLELGDSALYFCASSLSGDEQYFGPGTRLTVT.

J is TRBJ1-4 and V is TRBV15; TRBD1 is a possible D gene (6 bases). CDR1 and CDR2 from the germline V gene are LNHNV and YYDKDF (reference sequence). The CDR3 is made up of 16 amino acids. The germline V and J ends were trimmed by 5 bases and 8 bases, with 21 bases remaining between them. The CDR3 loop reads CATSARRTVIFEKLFF. The CDR3 bases are TGTGCCACCAGCGCCCGACGGACAGTAATTTTCGAAAAACTGTTTTTT.

This chain joins TRBV10-3 and TRBJ2-2, with 9 bases matching TRBD1. Germline trimming cut 2 bases from V and 1 base from J; bases unmatched to any gene: 8. CDR1 and CDR2 from the germline V gene are ENHRY and SYGVKD. The CDR3 contains 18 residues. The CDR3 region has the DNA TGTGCCATCAGTGAGCCTGTCCCGGGACAGGGGAACACCGGGGAGCTGTTTTTT. It yields the protein CAISEPVPGQGNTGELFF.

This chain connects TRBV19 to TRBJ1-1, with D uncertain. The CDR3 length is 12 residues. Trimming removed 0 bases at V and 7 bases at J, with 6 bases between. The germline CDR1 and CDR2 sequences are LNHDA and SQIVND (reference sequence). CDR3 sequence: CASSIEHFEAFF. CDR3 DNA: TGTGCCAGTAGTATAGAACATTTTGAAGCTTTCTTT. The entire variable domain, with the rest obtained from reference TRBV19 and TRBJ1-1, is as follows: DGGITQSPKYLFRKEGQNVTLSCEQNLNHDAMYWYRQDPGQGLRLIYYSQIVNDFQKGDIAEGYSVSREKKESFPLTVTSAQKNPTAFYLCASSIEHFEAFFGQGTRLTVV.

The chain joins TRBV30 to TRBJ2-7; D gene uncertain. Trimming left V 4 bases short and J 6 bases short, with 13 bases between. From germline, CDR1 is GTSNPN and CDR2 SVGIG (reference sequence). CDR3 length: 12 residues. The CDR3 loop is CAWNPGLSEQYF. The CDR3 bases are TGTGCCTGGAACCCCGGGTTGAGCGAGCAGTACTTC. Full variable domain (remainder filled in from reference TRBV30 and TRBJ2-7): SQTIHQWPATLVQPVGSPLSLECTVEGTSNPNLYWYRQAAGRGLQLLFYSVGIGQISSEVPQNLSASRPQDRQFILSSKKLLLSDSGFYLCAWNPGLSEQYFGPGTRLTVT.

DNA of the CDR3: TGTGCCAGCAGCCTCGGGACAGGGGGGTTGTACGAGCAGTACTTC. This encodes CASSLGTGGLYEQYF. The chain has TRBV5-6 and TRBJ2-7, with 11 bases lining up with TRBD1. Trimming removed 4 bases from V and 4 bases from J; junction bases left unmatched: 7. Germline CDR1 SGHDT, CDR2 YYEEEE. CDR3 length: 15 amino acids. The entire variable domain, with the rest obtained from reference TRBV5-6 and TRBJ2-7, is as follows: DAGVTQSPTHLIKTRGQQVTLRCSPKSGHDTVSWYQQALGQGPQFIFQYYEEEERQRGNFPDRFSGHQFPNYSSELNVNALLLGDSALYLCASSLGTGGLYEQYFGPGTRLTVT.

This chain joins TRBV7-2 and TRBJ1-6; TRBD1 is a possible D gene (5 bases). The V end was cut by 1 base, the J end by 9 bases, with 13 bases between. CDR3 length equals 15 residues. Germline V gene sequence: CDR1 SGHTA, CDR2 FQGNSA. The DNA for the CDR3 is TGTGCCAGCAGCTTAGATCCGGCCAGGGCTTCACCCCTCCACTTT. Translating it yields CASSLDPARASPLHF.

The genes are TRBV7-2 and TRBJ2-1; no clear D gene. The CDR3 is 14 amino acids. Trimming removed 2 bases from V and 5 bases from J, with 10 bases in between. From germline, CDR1 is SGHTA and CDR2 FQGNSA. The CDR3 protein is CASSLPGRDNEQFF. The CDR3 coding sequence is TGTGCCAGCAGCTTACCAGGACGGGACAATGAGCAGTTCTTC.

The chain combines TRBV5-5 with TRBJ1-1; weak D call: TRBD1 (6 bases). CDR1 is SGHKS, CDR2 YYEKEE, per germline (reference sequence). This CDR3 spans 12 amino acids. The V end lost 0 bases, the J end lost 11 bases, and 11 bases lay between the germline ends. The CDR3 here is CASSLGDIRAFF. The CDR3 coding sequence is TGTGCCAGCAGCTTGGGGGACATTCGGGCTTTCTTT. The whole variable domain, filled in from reference TRBV5-5 and TRBJ1-1, reads DAGVTQSPTHLIKTRGQQVTLRCSPISGHKSVSWYQQVLGQGPQFIFQYYEKEERGRGNFPDRFSARQFPNYSSELNVNALLLGDSALYLCASSLGDIRAFFGQGTRLTVV.

This clone has a single count. V is TRBV11-2 and J is TRBJ1-1, with 7 positions matching TRBD1. J was trimmed by 4 bases and V by 4 bases; bases with no gene match: 12. The CDR3 sequence is 16 residues long. The germline gives CDR1 SGHAT, CDR2 FQNNGV. The CDR3 here is CASSYAFETGSTEAFF. CDR3 nucleotide sequence: TGTGCCAGCAGCTACGCGTTTGAGACAGGGTCCACTGAAGCTTTCTTT.

This chain links TRBV5-1 with TRBJ2-3, with unresolved D. This CDR3 is 16 amino acids long. V was cut by 1 base and J by 2 bases, with 14 bases left in between. Germline V gives CDR1 SGHRS, CDR2 YFSETQ. Written as DNA, the CDR3 is TGCGCCAGCAGCTTGTTCACCGTCCTGCCCACAGATACGCAGTATTTT. It encodes CASSLFTVLPTDTQYF. Supplemented by reference TRBV5-1 and TRBJ2-3, the full variable domain reads KAGVTQTPRYLIKTRGQQVTLSCSPISGHRSVSWYQQTPGQGLQFLFEYFSETQRNKGNFPGRFSGRQFSNSRSEMNVSTLELGDSALYLCASSLFTVLPTDTQYFGPGTRLTVL.

The genes are TRBV27 and TRBJ1-3, with 9 bases that match TRBD1. The trim removed 6 bases at V and 8 bases at J, leaving 5 bases unmatched. CDR3 length equals 13 residues. The V gene's germline CDR1 is MNHEY and CDR2 SMNVEV (reference sequence). CDR3 nucleotides: TGTGCCAGCAGGGGGGACAGGGCGGACACCATATATTTT. Translated: CASRGDRADTIYF.

The chain joins TRBV21-1 to TRBJ2-5; TRBD2, as called in the table, went unchecked against the DNA. TRBV21-1 has pseudogene status. The CDR3 sequence is 16 residues long. CDR3 sequence reads: CASSIETSGYQETQYF. As DNA, the CDR3 is TGTGCCAGCAGCATCGAGACTAGCGGGTACCAAGAGACCCAGTACTTC.

The chain carries TRBV27 and TRBJ2-5; TRBD1 agrees at 7 bases. CDR1 and CDR2 (germline): MNHEY, SMNVEV (reference sequence). The CDR3 loop spans 14 amino acids. The ends lost 2 bases at V and 7 bases at J; junction bases unmatched: 7. The CDR3 region has the DNA TGTGCCAGCAGTTTACGGGACAGCCAGGGGACCCAGTACTTC. Translated, it gives CASSLRDSQGTQYF.

Remarks on this clone: Other DNA sequences within the sample encode an identical CDR3. The CDR3 DNA reads TGTGCCAGCTCACCACTAAGGGAAGAGACCCAGTACTTC. Amino acid sequence: CASSPLREETQYF. This chain joins TRBV18 and TRBJ2-5, with D uncertain. Per the germline V gene, CDR1 is KGHSH and CDR2 is LQKENI. The ends were cut back, 1 base at V and 3 bases at J, with 6 bases in the middle. The CDR3 consists of 13 residues.

This rearrangement joins TRBV6-1 to TRBJ2-5, with D uncertain. The length of the CDR3 is 13 residues. The germline gives CDR1 MNHNS, CDR2 SASEGT. V gave up 1 base and J gave up 2 bases, with 5 bases separating them. CDR3 DNA: TGTGCCAGCAGTGAAGTCGATCAAGAGACCCAGTACTTC. Amino acid sequence: CASSEVDQETQYF.

The chain links TRBV27 to TRBJ1-1, with D possibly TRBD1 on 5 matching bases. The CDR3 loop spans 15 amino acids. V gave up 6 bases and J gave up 1 base, with 15 bases separating them. In germline, CDR1 is MNHEY, CDR2 SMNVEV (reference sequence). The CDR3 is CASSPLPTENTEAFF. As DNA, the CDR3 is TGTGCCAGCAGCCCGTTACCGACAGAGAACACTGAAGCTTTCTTT.

The chain has TRBV27 and TRBJ2-3; 16 bases are a match to TRBD2. V lost 7 bases and J lost 1; bases outside the gene matches: 11. Germline loops: CDR1 MNHEY, CDR2 SMNVEV (reference sequence). The CDR3 totals 19 residues. The CDR3 protein is CASIGPGTSGREGTDTQYF. CDR3 in DNA: TGTGCCAGCATTGGGCCAGGGACTAGCGGGAGGGAAGGCACAGATACGCAGTATTTT.

V usage is TRBV6-5 and J usage is TRBJ1-1; D call uncertain. Germline values: CDR1 MNHEY, CDR2 SVGAGI. V shed 6 bases and J shed 1 base, with 9 bases lying between them. The CDR3 length is 13 residues. DNA for the CDR3: TGTGCCAGCAGGAGGACTCAGAACACTGAAGCTTTCTTT. Translation gives CASRRTQNTEAFF.

This clone was seen a handful of times. The same CDR3 can be traced to other DNA sequences in this sample. This chain uses TRBV13 with TRBJ1-1, with D uncertain. This CDR3 has 13 amino acids. With 0 bases removed from V and 3 bases from J, the gap between germline ends came to 5 bases. CDR1 and CDR2 from the germline V gene are PRHDT and FYEKMQ (reference sequence). The CDR3 reads CASSLGRDTEAFF. The CDR3 DNA reads as TGTGCCAGCAGCTTAGGGAGGGACACTGAAGCTTTCTTT.